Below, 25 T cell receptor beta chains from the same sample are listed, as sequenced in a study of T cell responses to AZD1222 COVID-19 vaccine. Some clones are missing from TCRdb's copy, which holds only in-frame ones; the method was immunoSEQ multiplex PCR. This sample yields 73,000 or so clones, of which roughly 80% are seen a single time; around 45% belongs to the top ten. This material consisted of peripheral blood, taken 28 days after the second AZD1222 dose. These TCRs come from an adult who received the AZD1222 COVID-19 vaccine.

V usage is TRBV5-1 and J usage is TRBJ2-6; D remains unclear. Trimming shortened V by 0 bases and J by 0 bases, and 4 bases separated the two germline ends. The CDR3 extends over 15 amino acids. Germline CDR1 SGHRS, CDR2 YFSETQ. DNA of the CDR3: TGCGCCAGCAGCTTGGCCCCCTCTGGGGCCAACGTCCTGACTTTC. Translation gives CASSLAPSGANVLTF.

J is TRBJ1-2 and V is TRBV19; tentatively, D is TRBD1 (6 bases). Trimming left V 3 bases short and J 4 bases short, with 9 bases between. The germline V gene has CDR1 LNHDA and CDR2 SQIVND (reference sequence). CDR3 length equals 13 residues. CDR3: CASSIPTGYGYTF. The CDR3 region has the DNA TGTGCCAGTAGTATCCCGACAGGCTATGGCTACACCTTC.

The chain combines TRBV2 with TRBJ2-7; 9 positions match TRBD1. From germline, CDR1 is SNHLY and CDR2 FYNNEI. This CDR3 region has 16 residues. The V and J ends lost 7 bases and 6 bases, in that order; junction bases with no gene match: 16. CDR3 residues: CASIFERDRASREQYF. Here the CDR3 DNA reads TGTGCCAGCATCTTTGAGCGGGACAGGGCGTCCCGCGAGCAGTACTTC.

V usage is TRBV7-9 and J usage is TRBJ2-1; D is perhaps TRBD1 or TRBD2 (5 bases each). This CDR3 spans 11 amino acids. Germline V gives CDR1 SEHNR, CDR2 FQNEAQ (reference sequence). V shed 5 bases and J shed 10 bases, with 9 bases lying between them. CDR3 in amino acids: CASSGTQEQFF. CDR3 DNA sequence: TGTGCCAGCAGCGGGACGCAGGAGCAGTTCTTC.

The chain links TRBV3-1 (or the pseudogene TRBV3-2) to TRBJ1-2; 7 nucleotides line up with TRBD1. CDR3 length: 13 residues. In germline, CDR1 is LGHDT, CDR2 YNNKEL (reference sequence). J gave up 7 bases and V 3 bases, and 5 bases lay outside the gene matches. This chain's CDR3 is CASSHNRGSGYTF. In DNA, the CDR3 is TGTGCCAGCAGCCATAACAGGGGCAGTGGCTACACCTTC.

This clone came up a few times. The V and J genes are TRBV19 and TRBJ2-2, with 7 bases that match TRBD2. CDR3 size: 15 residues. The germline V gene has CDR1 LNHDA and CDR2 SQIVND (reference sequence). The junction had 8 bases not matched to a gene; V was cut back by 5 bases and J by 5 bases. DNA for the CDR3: TGTGCCAGTAGTTTTCAGGGAGCGGGGACCGGGGAGCTGTTTTTT. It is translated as CASSFQGAGTGELFF.

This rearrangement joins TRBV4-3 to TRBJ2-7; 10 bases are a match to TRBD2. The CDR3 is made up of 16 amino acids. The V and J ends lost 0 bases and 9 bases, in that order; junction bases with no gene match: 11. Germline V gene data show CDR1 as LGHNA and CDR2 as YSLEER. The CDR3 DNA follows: TGCGCCAGCAGCCAAGATACGGGTCTAGCGGGAGAGGTGCAGTACTTC. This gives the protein CASSQDTGLAGEVQYF.

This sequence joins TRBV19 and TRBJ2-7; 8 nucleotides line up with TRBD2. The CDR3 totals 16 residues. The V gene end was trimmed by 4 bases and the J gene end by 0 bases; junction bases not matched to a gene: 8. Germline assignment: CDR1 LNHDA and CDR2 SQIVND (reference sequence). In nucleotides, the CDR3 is TGTGCCAGTAGTACTACGGGGGGGGCACGCTCCTACGAGCAGTACTTC. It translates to CASSTTGGARSYEQYF.

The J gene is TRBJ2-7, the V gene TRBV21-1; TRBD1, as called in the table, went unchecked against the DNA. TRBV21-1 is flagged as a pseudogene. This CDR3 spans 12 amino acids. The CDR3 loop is CASSQGPYEQYF. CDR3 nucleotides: TGTGCCAGCTCACAGGGGCCCTACGAGCAGTACTTC.

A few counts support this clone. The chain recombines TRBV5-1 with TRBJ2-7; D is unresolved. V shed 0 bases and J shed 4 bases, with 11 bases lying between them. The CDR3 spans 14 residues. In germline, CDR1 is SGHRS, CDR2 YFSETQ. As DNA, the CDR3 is TGCGCCAGCAGCTTGGGACAAGGCTGGTACGAGCAGTACTTC. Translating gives CASSLGQGWYEQYF.

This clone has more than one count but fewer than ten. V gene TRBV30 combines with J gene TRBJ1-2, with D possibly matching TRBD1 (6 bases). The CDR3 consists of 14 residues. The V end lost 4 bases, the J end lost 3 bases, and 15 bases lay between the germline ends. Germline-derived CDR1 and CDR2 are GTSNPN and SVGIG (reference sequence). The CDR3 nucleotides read TGTGCCTGGATGCGGGGGCGCGGGGACTATGGCTACACCTTC. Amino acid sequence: CAWMRGRGDYGYTF.

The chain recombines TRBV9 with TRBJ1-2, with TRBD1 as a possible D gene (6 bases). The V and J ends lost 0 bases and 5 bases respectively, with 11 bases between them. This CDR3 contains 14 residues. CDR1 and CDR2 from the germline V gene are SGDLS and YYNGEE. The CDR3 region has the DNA TGTGCCAGCAGCGTAGCTACAGGGACTTATGGCTACACCTTC. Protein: CASSVATGTYGYTF.

In DNA, the CDR3 is TGTGCCAGCTCACCGACAGGGGATTCACCCCTCCACTTT. This translates into CASSPTGDSPLHF. The V and J genes are TRBV18 and TRBJ1-6; 8 nucleotides agree with TRBD1. Germline loops: CDR1 KGHSH, CDR2 LQKENI. The CDR3 length is 13 residues. The ends lost 3 bases at V and 8 bases at J; junction bases unmatched: 0.

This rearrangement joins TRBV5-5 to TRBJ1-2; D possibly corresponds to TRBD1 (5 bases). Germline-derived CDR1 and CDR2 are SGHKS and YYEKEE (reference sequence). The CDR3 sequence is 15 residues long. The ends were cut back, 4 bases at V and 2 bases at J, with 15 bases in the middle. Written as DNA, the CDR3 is TGTGCCAGCAGCACCGGGACCGCTGGGAACTATGGCTACACCTTC. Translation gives CASSTGTAGNYGYTF.

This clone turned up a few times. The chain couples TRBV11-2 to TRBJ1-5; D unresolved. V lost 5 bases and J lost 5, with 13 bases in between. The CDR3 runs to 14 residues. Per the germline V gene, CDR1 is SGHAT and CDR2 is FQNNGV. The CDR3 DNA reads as TGTGCCAGCAGCCCCGTGGGGAGAGATCAGCCCCAGCATTTT. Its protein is CASSPVGRDQPQHF.

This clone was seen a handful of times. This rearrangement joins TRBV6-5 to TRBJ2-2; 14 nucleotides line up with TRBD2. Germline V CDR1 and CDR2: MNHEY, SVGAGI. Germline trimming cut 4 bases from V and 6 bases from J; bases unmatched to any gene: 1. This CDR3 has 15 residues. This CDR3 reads CASSLGLAGAGELFF. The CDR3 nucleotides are TGTGCCAGCAGTTTGGGACTAGCGGGAGCCGGGGAGCTGTTTTTT.

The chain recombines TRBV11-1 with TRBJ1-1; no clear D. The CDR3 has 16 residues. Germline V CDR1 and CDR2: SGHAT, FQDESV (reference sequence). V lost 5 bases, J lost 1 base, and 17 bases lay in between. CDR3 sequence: CASSPSGVGRNTEAFF. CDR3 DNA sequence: TGTGCCAGCAGCCCGAGCGGTGTAGGGAGGAACACTGAAGCTTTCTTT.

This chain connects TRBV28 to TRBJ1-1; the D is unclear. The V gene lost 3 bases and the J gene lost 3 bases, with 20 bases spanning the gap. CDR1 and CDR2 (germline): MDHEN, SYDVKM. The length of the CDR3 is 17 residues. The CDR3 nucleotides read TGTGCCAGCAGTTTTTCGGGCTGGAGTGAGGTTGACACTGAAGCTTTCTTT. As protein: CASSFSGWSEVDTEAFF.

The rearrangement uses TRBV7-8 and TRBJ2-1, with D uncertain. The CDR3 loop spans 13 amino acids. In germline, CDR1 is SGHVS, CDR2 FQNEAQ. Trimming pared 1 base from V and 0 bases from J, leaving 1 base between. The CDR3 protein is CASSLDSYNEQFF. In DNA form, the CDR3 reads TGTGCCAGCAGCTTAGACTCCTACAATGAGCAGTTCTTC.

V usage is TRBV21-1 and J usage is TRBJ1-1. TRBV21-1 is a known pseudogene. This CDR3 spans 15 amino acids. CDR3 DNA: TGTGCCAGCAGCAAAGTAGAGCACAAGAACACTGAAGCTTTCTTT. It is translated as CASSKVEHKNTEAFF.

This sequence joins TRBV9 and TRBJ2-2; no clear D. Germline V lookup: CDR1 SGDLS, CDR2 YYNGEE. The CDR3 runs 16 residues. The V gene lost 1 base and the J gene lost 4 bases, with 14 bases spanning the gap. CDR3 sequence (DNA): TGTGCCAGCAGCGTAACGGAATCTTACTTCACCGGGGAGCTGTTTTTT. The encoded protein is CASSVTESYFTGELFF. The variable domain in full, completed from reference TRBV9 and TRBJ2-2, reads DSGVTQTPKHLITATGQRVTLRCSPRSGDLSVYWYQQSLDQGLQFLIQYYNGEERAKGNILERFSAQQFPDLHSELNLSSLELGDSALYFCASSVTESYFTGELFFGEGSRLTVL.

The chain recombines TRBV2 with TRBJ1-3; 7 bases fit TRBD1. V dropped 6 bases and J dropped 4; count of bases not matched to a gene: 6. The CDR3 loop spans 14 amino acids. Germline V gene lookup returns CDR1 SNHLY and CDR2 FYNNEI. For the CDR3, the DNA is TGTGCCAGCAGGACAGGGTCTACGGGAAACACCATATATTTT. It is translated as CASRTGSTGNTIYF.

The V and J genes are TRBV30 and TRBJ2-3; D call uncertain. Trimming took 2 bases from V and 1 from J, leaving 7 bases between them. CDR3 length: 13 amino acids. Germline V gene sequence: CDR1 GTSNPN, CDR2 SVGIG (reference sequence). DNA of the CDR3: TGTGCCTGGAGTTACGAGCGCACAGATACGCAGTATTTT. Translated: CAWSYERTDTQYF.

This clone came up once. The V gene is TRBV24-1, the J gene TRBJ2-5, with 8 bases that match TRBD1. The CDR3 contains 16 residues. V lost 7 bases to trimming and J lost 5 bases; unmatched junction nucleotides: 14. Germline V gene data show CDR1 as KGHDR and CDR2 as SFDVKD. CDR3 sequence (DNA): TGTGCCACCAGCCATGAGACAGGGGACGTCTGGGAGACCCAGTACTTC. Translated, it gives CATSHETGDVWETQYF.

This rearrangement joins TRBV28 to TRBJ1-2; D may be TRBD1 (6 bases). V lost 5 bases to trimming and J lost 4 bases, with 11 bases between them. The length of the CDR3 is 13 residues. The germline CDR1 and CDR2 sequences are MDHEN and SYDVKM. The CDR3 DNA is TGTGCCAGCAGTCAAAGGGGGGTCTATGGCTACACCTTC. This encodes CASSQRGVYGYTF.